This T cell receptor beta chain was sequenced in a study of beta chain features in type 1 diabetes. For the study at large: Sorted cells examined across all samples numbered 95 million to 120 million. Study conclusions and caveats: Among type 1 diabetes patients, VDJ junctions had fewer insertions and more deletions.

This clone was seen more than once but under ten times. Antigen: not known. Investigators reverse transcribed all isolated RNA, so they sequenced expressed TCRB transcripts. TCRdb keeps only in-frame clones here, not all; method: immunoSEQ multiplex PCR. The sample yields about 930,000 clones, 17% seen once. Germline values: CDR1 MGHRA, CDR2 YSYEKL. The CDR3 covers 13 residues. V gave up 0 bases and J gave up 9 bases, with 11 bases separating them. This receptor was taken from a woman aged 18-29 years in good health. Sequenced sample: naive CD4+ T cells from blood. V is TRBV4-1 and J is TRBJ1-1; tentative D call: TRBD1 (6 bases). The CDR3 reads CASSQDQGQKAFF. Written as DNA, the CDR3 is TGCGCCAGCAGCCAAGATCAGGGACAAAAAGCTTTCTTT.